These 21 T cell receptor beta chains share one sample of origin, sequenced in a study of T cell responses to AZD1222 COVID-19 vaccine. Profiling relied on immunoSEQ multiplex PCR, and the TCRdb table lists in-frame clones only, not all of them. The sample has 65,000 to 75,000 clones; more than 75% are singletons. This material consisted of peripheral blood, taken 28 days after the second dose of the MenACWY control vaccine. The source of these receptors is an adult who received the MenACWY meningococcal vaccine as a control.

This clone was found a few times. This chain connects TRBV10-2 to TRBJ1-1, with D possibly TRBD1 on 5 matching bases. The CDR3 runs 15 residues. Germline loops: CDR1 WSHSY, CDR2 SAAADI. The ends were cut back, 3 bases at V and 3 bases at J, with 14 bases in the middle. The CDR3 nucleotides read TGCGCCAGCAGTGATCCCGCGACAGCGGACACTGAAGCTTTCTTT. Protein product: CASSDPATADTEAFF.

CDR3 bases: TGCGCCAGCAGCCAAGGAGATCGGATCGCCTACGAGCAGTACTTC. This encodes CASSQGDRIAYEQYF. The chain has TRBV4-3 and TRBJ2-7; D is unresolved. V was shortened by 1 base and J by 2 bases, with 12 bases between the two germline ends. CDR3 size: 15 residues. Germline values: CDR1 LGHNA, CDR2 YSLEER.

The chain combines TRBV11-2 with TRBJ2-1; D is undetermined. This CDR3 is 15 amino acids long. Germline CDR1 SGHAT, CDR2 FQNNGV. V was cut by 0 bases and J by 10 bases, with 16 bases left in between. The CDR3 nucleotides are TGTGCCAGCAGCTTAGATCCCACCGTGGCTGGAGAGCAGTTCTTC. This gives the protein CASSLDPTVAGEQFF.

The chain employs TRBV28 and TRBJ1-5, with a weak D call TRBD1 (5 bases). Germline-derived CDR1 and CDR2 are MDHEN and SYDVKM. CDR3 length: 14 residues. V lost 6 bases and J 7 bases, leaving 16 bases between the germline ends. CDR3 sequence (DNA): TGTGCCAGCAGGGTCCCGGGGGGTGGACAGCCCCAGCATTTT. The encoded protein is CASRVPGGGQPQHF.

The CDR3 DNA reads as TGTGCCTGGAGTGTAGAACAGGGGGCTCATGGCTACACCTTC. Translating it yields CAWSVEQGAHGYTF. The chain carries TRBV30 and TRBJ1-2, with 9 nucleotides matching TRBD1. Germline V gene lookup returns CDR1 GTSNPN and CDR2 SVGIG (reference sequence). V shed 0 bases, J shed 6 bases, and the junction held 5 bases outside the gene matches. This CDR3 region has 14 residues.

As DNA, the CDR3 is TGTGCCAGCAGTTACTCGTTGCAGTGGGATACGCAGTATTTT. This codes for CASSYSLQWDTQYF. The chain employs TRBV6-5 and TRBJ2-3, with no clear D. CDR1 is MNHEY and CDR2 is SVGAGI in the germline V gene. Trimming cost V 0 bases and J 6 bases, with 10 bases left between them. The CDR3 length is 14 residues.

The rearrangement links TRBV5-1 to TRBJ1-2; 8 bases agree with TRBD1. The CDR3 is 14 residues long. V lost 0 bases, J lost 6 bases, and 4 bases stayed unmatched. Germline V gene sequence: CDR1 SGHRS, CDR2 YFSETQ. CDR3 sequence (DNA): TGCGCCAGCAGCTTGGGGGACAGGTCTGATGGCTACACCTTC. Its translation is CASSLGDRSDGYTF.

The chain employs TRBV25-1 and TRBJ2-2, with no clear D. V lost 5 bases to trimming and J lost 2 bases, with 18 bases between them. Germline CDR1 reads MGHDK; CDR2 reads SYGVNS. The CDR3 spans 17 residues. DNA for the CDR3: TGTGCCAGCAGTAGTCCTCTCAGGCGCGGCAACACCGGGGAGCTGTTTTTT. This sequence encodes CASSSPLRRGNTGELFF.

CDR3 nucleotide sequence: TGCAGCGTTGAAGGAAAGTATGAAAAACTGTTTTTT. Translation: CSVEGKYEKLFF. This rearrangement joins TRBV29-1 to TRBJ1-4; D not certain. CDR3 size: 12 residues. V was cut by 1 base and J by 6 bases, with 6 bases left in between. CDR1 SQVTM and CDR2 ANQGSEA come from the germline V gene.

The gene calls are TRBV10-3 and TRBJ2-7; a weak D match, TRBD1 (5 bases). Looked up from germline, CDR1 is ENHRY and CDR2 is SYGVKD. This CDR3 is built from 12 residues. V dropped 5 bases and J dropped 2 bases, with 7 bases sitting between them. CDR3 loop: CAISRGAYEQYF. The CDR3 bases are TGTGCCATCAGTAGGGGTGCCTACGAGCAGTACTTC.

This clone was observed once. The V gene is TRBV18, the J gene TRBJ2-2, with D unresolved. V dropped 3 bases and J dropped 2 bases, with 16 bases sitting between them. Germline V gene data show CDR1 as KGHSH and CDR2 as LQKENI. The CDR3 length is 17 residues. CDR3: CASSPPLSSLNTGELFF. The CDR3 nucleotides read TGTGCCAGCTCACCCCCTCTTTCCAGCCTTAACACCGGGGAGCTGTTTTTT.

The chain employs TRBV10-2 and TRBJ1-2, with D possibly being TRBD1 (5 bases). The V end was cut by 5 bases, the J end by 1 base, with 11 bases between. This CDR3 comprises 14 residues. CDR1 is WSHSY and CDR2 is SAAADI in the germline V gene. As DNA, the CDR3 is TGCGCCAGCAGTCCAACAAGGGGTAACTATGGCTACACCTTC. Residues: CASSPTRGNYGYTF.

The chain has TRBV5-3 and TRBJ2-7, with 8 positions matching TRBD1. TRBV5-3 has ORF status, its function being uncertain. The CDR3 has 14 amino acids. V shed 4 bases, J shed 6 bases, and the junction held 9 bases outside the gene matches. DNA for the CDR3: TGTGCCAGAAGCAACCGGACAGGGTCAGGCGAGCAGTACTTC. Translation: CARSNRTGSGEQYF.

This rearrangement joins TRBV4-3 to TRBJ2-7, with a weak D call TRBD2 (6 bases). The CDR3 totals 14 residues. V was cut by 4 bases and J by 2 bases, with 12 bases left in between. Germline V gene lookup returns CDR1 LGHNA and CDR2 YSLEER. The CDR3 is CASSLSGGTYEQYF. CDR3 sequence (DNA): TGCGCCAGCAGCCTTAGCGGAGGGACCTACGAGCAGTACTTC.

The chain recombines TRBV9 with TRBJ2-2, with D uncertain. This CDR3 comprises 14 residues. Trimming removed 8 bases at V and 1 base at J, with 12 bases between. Germline loops: CDR1 SGDLS, CDR2 YYNGEE. The CDR3 DNA sequence: TGTGCCAGTAGCCCCACGCGGAACACCGGGGAGCTGTTTTTT. Translated: CASSPTRNTGELFF. The entire variable domain, with the rest obtained from reference TRBV9 and TRBJ2-2, is as follows: DSGVTQTPKHLITATGQRVTLRCSPRSGDLSVYWYQQSLDQGLQFLIQYYNGEERAKGNILERFSAQQFPDLHSELNLSSLELGDSALYFCASSPTRNTGELFFGEGSRLTVL.

The chain recombines TRBV27 with TRBJ2-7; D is perhaps TRBD2 (6 bases). V lost 3 bases, J lost 4 bases, and 7 bases lay in between. CDR3 length equals 12 residues. Per germline, CDR1 MNHEY and CDR2 SMNVEV (reference sequence). The CDR3 bases are TGTGCCAGCAGTTTTCGGGGGTACGAGCAGTACTTC. Translation gives CASSFRGYEQYF.

This clone was found a few times. The V gene is TRBV27, the J gene TRBJ2-5; D is possibly TRBD2 (6 bases). The CDR3 loop spans 15 amino acids. Germline V gene sequence: CDR1 MNHEY, CDR2 SMNVEV (reference sequence). V lost 3 bases, J lost 0 bases, and 11 bases lay in between. The CDR3 bases are TGTGCCAGCAGTTTCTCTCGGGGGAACCAAGAGACCCAGTACTTC. Amino acids: CASSFSRGNQETQYF.

The rearrangement links TRBV6-2 or TRBV6-3 to TRBJ2-1; D is tentatively TRBD1 or TRBD2 (5 bases each). V was clipped by 5 bases and J by 8 bases, with 13 bases between them. Germline CDR1 reads MNHEY; CDR2 reads SVGEGT. The CDR3 runs 13 residues. CDR3 nucleotides: TGTGCCAGCAGTCCCCGCAGGGACCATGAGCAGTTCTTC. Its protein is CASSPRRDHEQFF.

This chain joins TRBV7-9 and TRBJ1-6, with a tentative D call TRBD1 (6 bases). This CDR3 comprises 15 residues. Germline CDR1 and CDR2: SEHNR and FQNEAQ (reference sequence). V was trimmed by 5 bases and J by 7 bases, leaving 15 bases between them. The CDR3 sequence is CASSAQDSPNSPLHF. As DNA, the CDR3 is TGTGCCAGCAGCGCCCAGGACAGCCCCAATTCACCCCTCCACTTT.

The rearrangement joins TRBV5-8 to TRBJ1-1; no reliable D call. Germline V gene sequence: CDR1 SGHTS, CDR2 YDEGEE. The length of the CDR3 is 13 residues. V gave up 1 base and J gave up 3 bases, with 7 bases separating them. The CDR3: CASSLNRYTEAFF. The CDR3 nucleotides are TGTGCCAGCAGCTTGAACAGATACACTGAAGCTTTCTTT.

The chain employs TRBV2 and TRBJ1-1; no definite D call. CDR1 SNHLY and CDR2 FYNNEI come from the germline V gene. Between the trimmed V and J ends, which lost 7 bases and 4 bases, there was a span of 13 bases. The CDR3 totals 13 residues. The CDR3 is CASKQTWVTEAFF. CDR3 sequence (DNA): TGTGCCAGCAAACAAACCTGGGTCACTGAAGCTTTCTTT.